This T cell receptor (beta chain) was sequenced during a study of T cells in Graves' hyperthyroidism and ophthalmopathy (dated by TCRdb to the late 2010s). Study-level background: Peripheral blood samples were taken at initial diagnosis, before any treatment was given. The approximately 100 discovery patients were divided at random into training and test sets in a 7:3 ratio. TCR V-J signatures able to tell the groups apart were searched for in a discovery cohort of 100 patients, of whom approximately 40 had Graves' ophthalmopathy and 57 had stable Graves' hyperthyroidism. Whether ophthalmopathy could be predicted prospectively was tested in an independent validation cohort made up of under 20 hyperthyroidism patients plus 17 patients who later progressed to ophthalmopathy. Thyroid tissue and blood T-cell repertoires from six Graves' hyperthyroidism patients were also compared in the study. Once sampling was done, hyperthyroidism patients were given methimazole at a starting dose of 30 mg daily, whereas ophthalmopathy patients were given high-dose intravenous methylprednisolone. TCR Vbeta CDR3 sequencing of 120 to 150 peripheral blood samples (roughly 43 ophthalmopathy, 75 or so hyperthyroidism and roughly 17 progressor patients) is reported in the paper. Study-level results and caveats: A 13 V-J signature model separated ophthalmopathy from stable hyperthyroidism, with nearly 90% sensitivity and 81.08% specificity in cross-validation and 80%/75% in testing. In validation, the model predicted progression to ophthalmopathy a median of approximately 6.6 months before onset, with approximately 68% sensitivity and nearly 75% specificity. Sample size was not statistically predetermined, and blinding of investigators to group allocation was not performed. Most expanded thyroid clonotypes (frequency above 0.001) were also detected in blood, a finding suggesting that blood repertoires may reflect thyroid immune responses.

The TCR beta CDR3 regions were amplified from the RNA transcripts. A first-round RT-PCR of the TCR CDR3 used the HTBI primer set with the Qiagen OneStep RT-PCR kit. The libraries were constructed in a second round of multiplex PCR and then size-selected and purified. Libraries were sequenced paired-end with 100 bp reads on an Illumina HiSeq2000. For the original study's pipeline: SOAPnuke was used to process the raw data, throwing out any read that contained adapters or uncalled bases, had a mean Phred below 15, or lacked an exact constant-primer or identifier match. High-quality paired reads were merged using COPE v1.2.5, and each unique nucleotide sequence was defined as a clonotype. MiTCR v1.1 was used to align clonotypes to the IMGT TRBV, TRBD and TRBJ reference segments. Analysis was restricted to V-J combinations with a frequency above 0.0001, which covered roughly 99% of repertoires. A TCS score was defined as the ratio between F50 (clonal expansion) and ExV (chaos), using BLOSUM62-based TCRdist between CDR3 peptides within each V-J. Welch's t-statistics and random forest reduced around 550 V-J features to 13, which were used in a naive Bayes classifier (R e1071). Clones were called with MiXCR by TCRdb after fastp trimmed the public reads at Q25, and only in-frame beta chains were retained. Each CDR3 protein appears once, grouped with its most common genes and DNA. These V and J calls rely on TCRdb rather than the paper's analysis. Counted in this sample were 300,000 to 400,000 distinct CDR3 sequences; more than 12% of them appeared once. Clones ranked in the top ten supply around a fifth of the sample.

Ophthalmopathy patients had moderately to severely active disease, with a Clinical Activity Score of 3 or more, a NOSPECS grade of 4 or more, and a disease duration of less than 3 months. Patients with uncontrolled infections, other autoimmune diseases, pregnancy or lactation were excluded. Clinical symptoms, serum thyroxine and TRAb, thyroid ultrasound, and orbital computed tomography formed the basis for the diagnoses. Ficoll-Paque density gradient centrifugation was used to isolate PBMCs from around 10 ml of fresh peripheral blood. Total RNA was extracted with Trizol reagent, and quality was checked on an Agilent 2100 Bioanalyzer. This clonotype came up a few times. There is no known antigen for this receptor. No base quality information exists; no much larger clone differs at one position. Sequences SGHTA (CDR1) and FQGNSA (CDR2) are obtained from the germline V gene. Trimming at the junction amounts to 4 bases on V and 4 bases on J, and the germline ends lie 16 bases apart. The CDR3 sequence holds 16 residues, the cysteine and phenylalanine included. Only the CDR3 part of the read is kept: 48 bases, read in frame from the first base.

The source is a woman in her twenties or thirties with Graves' ophthalmopathy. Sequences were obtained from blood. The chain links TRBV7-2 with TRBJ2-2; TRBD1 might be the D gene, on 6 matching bases. The CDR3 reads CASSSTQGFRTGELFF. The DNA sequence reads TGTGCCAGCAGCTCCACGCAGGGGTTCCGCACCGGGGAGCTGTTTTTT.